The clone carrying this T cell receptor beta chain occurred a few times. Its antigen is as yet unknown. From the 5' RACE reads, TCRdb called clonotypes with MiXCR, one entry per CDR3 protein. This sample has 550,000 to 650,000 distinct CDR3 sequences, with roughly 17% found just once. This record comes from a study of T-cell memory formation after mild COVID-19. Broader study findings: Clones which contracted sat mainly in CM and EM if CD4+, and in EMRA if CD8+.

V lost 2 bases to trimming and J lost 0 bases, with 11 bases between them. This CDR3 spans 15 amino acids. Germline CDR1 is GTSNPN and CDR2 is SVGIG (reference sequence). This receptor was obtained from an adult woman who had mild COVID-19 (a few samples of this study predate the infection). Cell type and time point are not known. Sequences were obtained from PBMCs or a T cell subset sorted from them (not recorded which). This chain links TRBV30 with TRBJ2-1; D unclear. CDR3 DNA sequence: TGTGCCTGGAGTAAGGTATCCAACTCCTACAATGAGCAGTTCTTC. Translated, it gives CAWSKVSNSYNEQFF.